This T cell receptor beta chain was identified in a study of T cell responses to AZD1222 COVID-19 vaccine. Study observations and caveats: No day 14 peak samples; only post-peak repertoires were characterized.

CDR1 and CDR2 from the germline V gene are SGHDN and FVKESK. This CDR3 is built from 17 residues. J was trimmed by 2 bases and V by 0 bases; bases with no gene match: 8. In the case of this clone: The antigen remains undetermined.

Here immunoSEQ multiplex PCR was the method, and the copy in TCRdb shows in-frame clones only, minus some. The sample holds approximately 150,000 clones; roughly nine tenths are singletons and the top ten take roughly 4.7%. The rearrangement joins TRBV14 to TRBJ2-3, with 7 bases fitting TRBD2. This receptor was identified in an adult in good health. The specimen comprised peripheral blood, sampled on day 0 of AZD1222 vaccination. DNA of the CDR3: TGTGCCAGCAGCCAAGATTCCCCGGGGACTAACACAGATACGCAGTATTTT. Its translation is CASSQDSPGTNTDTQYF.